This record concerns one TCR beta chain sequence. Its antigen remains unknown. The sample belongs to a study of T cell responses to AZD1222 COVID-19 vaccine. Only in-frame clones appear in the TCRdb table, and some are missing; sequencing was by immunoSEQ multiplex PCR. The sample includes approximately 170,000 clones, 94% of them seen just once. Second-dose schedules of about 4 or about 12 weeks were combined. There are 16 residues in the CDR3. V was clipped by 2 bases and J by 0 bases, with 11 bases between them. Germline V gene sequence: CDR1 MDHEN, CDR2 SYDVKM. General study points: It was only a handful of AZD1222 recipients who were seropositive at baseline. Spike-specific TCR depth and breadth grew after two AZD1222 doses.

The sequence derives from an adult who received the AZD1222 COVID-19 vaccine. The source was peripheral blood, collected 28 days after the second AZD1222 dose. The chain uses TRBV28 and TRBJ1-3; the D gene is possibly TRBD1 (6 bases). The CDR3 region is CASSLDRFTSGNTIYF. As DNA, the CDR3 is TGTGCCAGCAGTTTAGACAGGTTTACCTCTGGAAACACCATATATTTT.